Listed below are T cell receptor beta chains from one sample, sequenced in a study of blood T cell repertoires in COVID-19. Profiling relied on immunoSEQ multiplex PCR, and the TCRdb table lists in-frame clones only, not all of them. Found here are approximately 200,000 clones, around nine tenths of them singletons; the top ten hold 5.5% to 8.5%. The sequenced sample consisted of PBMCs or T cells enriched from blood (not recorded which). The receptors originated from a man aged 30 to 39 in a cohort exposed to, infected with or recovered from COVID-19 (not recorded which). CDR3s include the opening cysteine and the closing phenylalanine or tryptophan. The D gene is left open where the match is weak. Clone size, where shown, is once, few, many, or a class for clones that have expanded.

abundance,d_gene,v_gene,j_gene,CDR3nt,CDR3aa
-,-,TRBV9,TRBJ2-1,TGTGCCAGCAGCGTAGGTGGGAGAACCGATGAGCAGTTCTTC,CASSVGGRTDEQFF
-,TRBD1,TRBV29-1,TRBJ1-1,TGCAGCGTTGAAACAGGACAGGGAATGAACACTGAAGCTTTCTTT,CSVETGQGMNTEAFF
-,TRBD1,TRBV28,TRBJ1-1,TGTGCCAGCATCGGACAGGCGAACACTGAAGCTTTCTTT,CASIGQANTEAFF
-,TRBD2,TRBV7-8,TRBJ2-1,TGTGCCAGCAGCCATCTAGCGGGAGCTTACAATGAGCAGTTCTTC,CASSHLAGAYNEQFF
-,-,TRBV19,TRBJ2-7,TGTGCCAGTAGTATAGTACCAGGGGGAACGGGAGTTGACGAGCAGTACTTC,CASSIVPGGTGVDEQYF
-,-,TRBV25-1,TRBJ2-7,TGTGCCAGCAGTCCCTGGACAGCCGCCTACGAGCAGTACTTC,CASSPWTAAYEQYF
-,-,TRBV5-1,TRBJ1-1,TGCGCCAGCAGCTCACTAGGCTTATATAGGAGGGGCTCTCTAATGAACACTGAAGCTTTCTTT,CASSSLGLYRRGSLMNTEAFF
-,TRBD1,TRBV27,TRBJ2-7,TGTGCCAGCAGTTGGACAGGGGATTACGAGCAGTACTTC,CASSWTGDYEQYF
once,-,TRBV16,TRBJ1-1,TGTGCCAGCAGCCCGCGACAGGCTGAAGCTTTCTTT,CASSPRQAEAFF
-,TRBD1,TRBV28,TRBJ1-3,TGTGCCAGCAGTGAGACGCCGGGACAGCCTTTCTCTGGAAACACCATATATTTT,CASSETPGQPFSGNTIYF
-,-,TRBV6-2/TRBV6-3,TRBJ1-4,TGTGCCAGCAGTTACGGGGCCACTAATGAAAAACTGTTTTTT,CASSYGATNEKLFF
-,-,TRBV27,TRBJ2-1,TGTGCCAGCAGTTTATCGGAGGTAAGCTCCTACAATGAGCAGTTCTTC,CASSLSEVSSYNEQFF
-,-,TRBV3-1/TRBV3-2,TRBJ1-1,TGTGCCAGCAGCCAAGATAGAGGGACTGAAGCTTTCTTT,CASSQDRGTEAFF
-,-,TRBV27,TRBJ2-7,TGTGCCAGCAGTTTATCGGGCGTTAGCTCCTACGAGCAGTACTTC,CASSLSGVSSYEQYF
-,-,TRBV27,TRBJ1-2,TGTGCCAGCAGCAACATCGGGGAAGGCTACACCTTC,CASSNIGEGYTF
once,-,TRBV5-6,TRBJ2-1,TGTGCCAGCAGCTTCGTACGCGGTCTGAATGAGCAGTTCTTC,CASSFVRGLNEQFF
-,-,TRBV4-1,TRBJ2-7,TGCGCCAGCAGCCAAGAATTAGGACAGTTAGGGGGTCTCGAGCAGTACTTC,CASSQELGQLGGLEQYF
-,-,TRBV4-1,TRBJ1-4,TGCGCCAGCAGCCAAGTTCAGGGCGCTGAAAAACTGTTTTTT,CASSQVQGAEKLFF
-,-,TRBV6-1,TRBJ2-7,TGTGCCAGCAGTGATGAAGGTGCGAGGTACGAGCAGTACTTC,CASSDEGARYEQYF
-,TRBD1,TRBV27,TRBJ2-5,TGTGCCAGCAGTTGGAGGACAGGGGTCGCCGCCGAGACCCAGTACTTC,CASSWRTGVAAETQYF
-,-,TRBV3-1/TRBV3-2,TRBJ2-1,TGTGCCAGCAGCAGGACAGGGCGACTAGCTTATGGTGAGCAGTTCTTC,CASSRTGRLAYGEQFF
-,-,TRBV2,TRBJ1-2,TGTGCCAGCTCACGACAGAGAGCTAACTATGGCTACACCTTC,CASSRQRANYGYTF
-,TRBD1,TRBV28,TRBJ1-1,TGTGCCAGCAGCCGAAGACAGGGCACAAACACTGAAGCTTTCTTT,CASSRRQGTNTEAFF
-,TRBD1,TRBV11-2,TRBJ2-3,TGTGCCAGCAGCTTGGGGACAGGGGTTAGCACAGATACGCAGTATTTT,CASSLGTGVSTDTQYF
-,-,TRBV2,TRBJ2-5,TGTGCCAGCAGGGGGCTACAAGAGACCCAGTACTTC,CASRGLQETQYF
-,-,TRBV3-1/TRBV3-2,TRBJ2-3,TGTGCCAGCAGCCAAGCCCGAACCCGGACAGTTTCTAGCACAGATACGCAGTATTTT,CASSQARTRTVSSTDTQYF
-,TRBD1,TRBV12-3/TRBV12-4,TRBJ1-4,TGTGCCAGCAGTACAGGGGGGGGAAAACTGTTTTTT,CASSTGGGKLFF
-,TRBD1,TRBV19,TRBJ1-1,TGTGCCAGTAGTCACCAGGGGGTGAACACTGAAGCTTTCTTT,CASSHQGVNTEAFF
-,TRBD1,TRBV4-1,TRBJ2-3,TGCGCCAGCAGCCAAGAGAAGGGGGCGCAGGATACGCAGTATTTT,CASSQEKGAQDTQYF
-,-,TRBV5-1,TRBJ2-1,TGCGCCAGCAGCCCCCATATTGCGAGCTACAATGAGCAGTTCTTC,CASSPHIASYNEQFF
-,-,TRBV6-5,TRBJ2-7,TGTGCCAGCAGTAGAGCCTACGAGCAGTACTTC,CASSRAYEQYF
-,TRBD2,TRBV18,TRBJ2-5,TGTGCCAGCTCATCAACACTGACAAGGGGGCTAGCGGGGCAAGAGACCCAGTACTTC,CASSSTLTRGLAGQETQYF
-,TRBD1,TRBV3-1/TRBV3-2,TRBJ1-4,TGTGCCAGCAGCACACACAGGGGGCTTAATGAAAAACTGTTTTTT,CASSTHRGLNEKLFF
-,TRBD2,TRBV9,TRBJ2-1,TGTGCCAGCAGCGTCCGGGACTACAACAATGAGCAGTTCTTC,CASSVRDYNNEQFF
few,TRBD1,TRBV5-1,TRBJ2-1,TGCGCCAGCAGCTTGGGTTGGACAGGGGGCGGGGAGCAGTTCTTC,CASSLGWTGGGEQFF
-,-,TRBV29-1,TRBJ1-6,TGCAGCGTTGATAAGGGGGAAACAGTCCAGGGTTCACCCCTCCACTTT,CSVDKGETVQGSPLHF
-,TRBD2,TRBV11-3,TRBJ2-1,TGTGCCAGCAGCTCGGGAGGTAATGAGCAGTTCTTC,CASSSGGNEQFF
-,-,TRBV7-8,TRBJ1-1,TGTGCCAACAAGAGGGTGAACACTGAAGCTTTCTTT,CANKRVNTEAFF
-,TRBD1,TRBV7-2,TRBJ1-3,TGTGCCAGCAGCTTAGGATCCGGGACAGGGGTTGGAAACACCATATATTTT,CASSLGSGTGVGNTIYF
-,-,TRBV19,TRBJ2-6,TGTGCCAGTTTGTCGGGACAAATTACTAGCTCTGGGGCCAACGTCCTGACTTTC,CASLSGQITSSGANVLTF
-,TRBD1,TRBV24-1,TRBJ1-1,TGTGCCACCAGTGTTGACAGGGGCTGGTACACTGAAGCTTTCTTT,CATSVDRGWYTEAFF
-,TRBD2,TRBV15,TRBJ2-1,TGTGCCACCAGCAGAAGTGGACTAGCGGAGTGGCAGTTCTTC,CATSRSGLAEWQFF
-,-,TRBV18,TRBJ2-2,TGTGCCAGCTCACCAAGATCACAGAACACCGGGGAGCTGTTTTTT,CASSPRSQNTGELFF
-,-,TRBV5-4,TRBJ1-3,TGTGCCAGCAGTCACAGAGGAAACACCATATATTTT,CASSHRGNTIYF
-,-,TRBV19,TRBJ1-1,TGTGCCAGTAGTATTCGGTTTACAGTACCTGAAGCTTTCTTT,CASSIRFTVPEAFF
-,-,TRBV19,TRBJ1-1,TGTGCCAGTAGTATAGGTCAGGGGAACACTGAAGCTTTCTTT,CASSIGQGNTEAFF
-,-,TRBV28,TRBJ2-7,TGTGCCAGCAGTTTAAGGAGTATCTACGAGCAGTACTTC,CASSLRSIYEQYF
-,-,TRBV19,TRBJ2-2,TGTGCCAGTAGTATTAGCCGCAGGGAAGGGAACGCCGGGGAGCTGTTTTTT,CASSISRREGNAGELFF
-,-,TRBV3-1/TRBV3-2,TRBJ1-4,TGTGCCAGCAGCCTGACAGGAGAAAAACTGTTTTTT,CASSLTGEKLFF